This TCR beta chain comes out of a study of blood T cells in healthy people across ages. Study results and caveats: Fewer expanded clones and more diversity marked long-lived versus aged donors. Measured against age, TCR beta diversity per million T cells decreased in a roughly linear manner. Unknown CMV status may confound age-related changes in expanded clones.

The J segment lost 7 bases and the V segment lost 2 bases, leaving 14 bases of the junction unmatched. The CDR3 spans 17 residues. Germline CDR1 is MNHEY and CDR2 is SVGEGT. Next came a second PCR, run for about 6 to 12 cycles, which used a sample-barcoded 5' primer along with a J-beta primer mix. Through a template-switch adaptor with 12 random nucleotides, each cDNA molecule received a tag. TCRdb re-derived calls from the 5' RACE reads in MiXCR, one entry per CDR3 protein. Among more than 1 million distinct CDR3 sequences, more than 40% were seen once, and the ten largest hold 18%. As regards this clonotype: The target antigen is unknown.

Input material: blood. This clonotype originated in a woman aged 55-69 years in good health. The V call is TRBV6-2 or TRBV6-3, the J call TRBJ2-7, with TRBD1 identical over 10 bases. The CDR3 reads CASSYAIGQGVNNEQYF. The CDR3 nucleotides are TGTGCCAGCAGTTACGCTATCGGACAGGGGGTCAACAATGAGCAGTACTTC.